The rows below give T cell receptor beta chains drawn from one sample of a study of regulatory T cells in long-lasting Graves disease. TCRdb analysed the multiplex PCR reads with MiXCR anew, one entry per CDR3 protein. The sample yields 500,000 to 700,000 distinct CDR3 sequences, about 32% seen once. The input for sequencing was peripheral blood mononuclear cells (PBMCs), taken when the disease was refractory, from a patient treated with antithyroid drugs. The receptors derive from a female donor with Graves disease. The CDR3 runs from the conserved cysteine through the conserved F or W. A D gene is named only where the DNA matches it firmly. The size of a clone is reported for some rows only, either as once, few or many, or as a class for expanded clones.

V: TRBV7-9
J: TRBJ2-7
size: NA
D: NA
CDR3: CASSLFPSGTSYEQYF
DNA: TGTGCCAGCAGCTTATTTCCCTCCGGAACCTCCTACGAGCAGTACTTC

V: TRBV20-1
J: TRBJ2-7
size: NA
D: NA
CDR3: CSVKEYGTHGFEQYF
DNA: TGCAGTGTCAAGGAGTATGGGACACACGGGTTCGAGCAGTACTTC

V: TRBV27
J: TRBJ2-2
size: NA
D: NA
CDR3: CASSLSGQGLYTGELFF
DNA: TGTGCCAGCAGTTTATCGGGGCAGGGGCTATACACCGGGGAGCTGTTTTTT

V: TRBV6-2/TRBV6-3
J: TRBJ1-1
size: NA
D: TRBD1
CDR3: CASSYNQGTDEAFF
DNA: TGTGCCAGCAGTTACAACCAAGGGACAGATGAAGCTTTCTTT

V: TRBV5-6
J: TRBJ2-2
size: NA
D: NA
CDR3: CASSFYSVNTGELFF
DNA: TGTGCCAGCAGCTTTTACAGTGTGAACACCGGGGAGCTGTTTTTT

V: TRBV6-1
J: TRBJ2-2
size: NA
D: TRBD2
CDR3: CASSEMGLAGNTGELFF
DNA: TGTGCCAGCAGTGAAATGGGACTAGCGGGAAACACCGGGGAGCTGTTTTTT

V: TRBV27
J: TRBJ1-1
size: many
D: NA
CDR3: CASSLATPNRLNTEAFF
DNA: TGTGCCAGCAGTTTGGCCACCCCCAACAGGTTGAACACTGAAGCTTTCTTT

V: TRBV2
J: TRBJ1-1
size: NA
D: NA
CDR3: CASSEVEQGNTEAFF
DNA: TGTGCCAGCAGTGAAGTGGAACAGGGGAACACTGAAGCTTTCTTT

V: TRBV6-9
J: TRBJ2-2
size: few
D: NA
CDR3: CASSYSRAPTGTGELFF
DNA: TGTGCCAGCAGTTACTCACGGGCGCCAACGGGCACCGGGGAGCTGTTTTTT

V: TRBV19
J: TRBJ1-5
size: NA
D: NA
CDR3: CASSITDKNQPQHF
DNA: TGTGCCAGTAGTATAACAGACAAGAATCAGCCCCAGCATTTT

V: TRBV2
J: TRBJ2-2
size: NA
D: TRBD2
CDR3: CASSVASGRTGELFF
DNA: TGTGCCAGCAGTGTGGCTAGCGGTCGCACCGGGGAGCTGTTTTTT

V: TRBV29-1
J: TRBJ2-7
size: few
D: NA
CDR3: CSVELSFSYEQYF
DNA: TGCAGCGTTGAGCTGTCATTTTCCTACGAGCAGTACTTC

V: TRBV5-1
J: TRBJ1-4
size: NA
D: NA
CDR3: CASSLVGGAGEKLFF
DNA: TGCGCCAGCAGCTTGGTCGGGGGCGCGGGTGAAAAACTGTTTTTT

V: TRBV6-1
J: TRBJ1-5
size: few
D: TRBD1
CDR3: CASLPDRTNQPQHF
DNA: TGTGCCAGCCTTCCGGACAGGACGAATCAGCCCCAGCATTTT

V: TRBV11-3
J: TRBJ1-1
size: many
D: NA
CDR3: CASSKSRTEAFF
DNA: TGTGCCAGCAGCAAAAGTAGGACTGAAGCTTTCTTT

V: TRBV13
J: TRBJ1-6
size: few
D: NA
CDR3: CASSFGGRDGSPLHF
DNA: TGTGCCAGCAGCTTCGGGGGCAGGGACGGCTCACCCCTCCACTTT

V: TRBV9
J: TRBJ1-1
size: NA
D: TRBD1
CDR3: CASSGPTGGSTEAFF
DNA: TGTGCCAGCAGTGGACCGACAGGGGGGAGCACTGAAGCTTTCTTT

V: TRBV2
J: TRBJ2-7
size: few
D: NA
CDR3: CASSLQFRPYEQYF
DNA: TGTGCCAGCAGCCTACAGTTTCGTCCCTACGAGCAGTACTTC

V: TRBV6-1
J: TRBJ1-5
size: few
D: TRBD1
CDR3: CASSLATGGEQPQHF
DNA: TGTGCCAGCAGTCTAGCTACAGGGGGAGAGCAGCCCCAGCATTTT

V: TRBV25-1
J: TRBJ1-1
size: NA
D: NA
CDR3: CASSEGAKDTEAFF
DNA: TGTGCCAGCAGTGAAGGGGCGAAGGACACTGAAGCTTTCTTT

V: TRBV29-1
J: TRBJ1-2
size: few
D: NA
CDR3: CSVETEGSGYTF
DNA: TGCAGCGTTGAAACTGAAGGATCGGGCTACACCTTC

V: TRBV5-5
J: TRBJ1-4
size: NA
D: NA
CDR3: CASSVPTNEKLFF
DNA: TGTGCCAGCAGCGTACCAACTAATGAAAAACTGTTTTTT

V: TRBV15
J: TRBJ2-7
size: NA
D: TRBD2
CDR3: CATSRDQISGATAYEQYF
DNA: TGTGCCACCAGCAGAGACCAAATTAGCGGGGCGACCGCCTACGAGCAGTACTTC

V: TRBV5-1
J: TRBJ1-1
size: few
D: NA
CDR3: CASSSPRTSTEAFF
DNA: TGCGCCAGCAGCTCGCCGAGAACGAGCACTGAAGCTTTCTTT

V: TRBV10-1
J: TRBJ1-5
size: few
D: NA
CDR3: CASSETSTQPQHF
DNA: TGCGCCAGCAGTGAGACCTCCACTCAGCCCCAGCATTTT

V: TRBV7-9
J: TRBJ2-7
size: NA
D: NA
CDR3: CASRLGAGNEQYF
DNA: TGTGCCAGCAGACTAGGGGCCGGTAACGAGCAGTACTTC

V: TRBV20-1
J: TRBJ1-2
size: few
D: TRBD1
CDR3: CSARTGSLYGYTF
DNA: TGCAGTGCGCGGACAGGGTCGCTCTATGGCTACACCTTC

V: TRBV3-1
J: TRBJ1-1
size: NA
D: TRBD1
CDR3: CASSQDRRRYTEAFF
DNA: TGTGCCAGCAGCCAGGACAGGCGGAGGTACACTGAAGCTTTCTTT

V: TRBV12-3/TRBV12-4
J: TRBJ1-1
size: few
D: NA
CDR3: CASRLTFGGNTEAFF
DNA: TGTGCCAGCAGACTTACCTTCGGGGGGAACACTGAAGCTTTCTTT

V: TRBV6-2/TRBV6-3
J: TRBJ1-4
size: NA
D: NA
CDR3: CAGSRRASNEKLFF
DNA: TGTGCCGGCAGTAGGCGGGCCTCTAATGAAAAACTGTTTTTT

V: TRBV6-2/TRBV6-3
J: TRBJ2-2
size: NA
D: NA
CDR3: CASSEIDGANTGELFF
DNA: TGTGCCAGCAGTGAAATAGACGGAGCGAACACCGGGGAGCTGTTTTTT

V: TRBV7-9
J: TRBJ2-3
size: NA
D: TRBD2
CDR3: CASSYPGLAGRDTQYF
DNA: TGTGCCAGCAGCTATCCCGGACTAGCGGGGAGAGATACGCAGTATTTT

V: TRBV6-9
J: TRBJ1-2
size: NA
D: NA
CDR3: CASSESDGIGYTF
DNA: TGCGCCAGCAGTGAGAGCGATGGAATAGGCTACACCTTC

V: TRBV28
J: TRBJ2-2
size: many
D: NA
CDR3: CASGTRELFF
DNA: TGTGCCAGCGGCACCCGGGAGCTGTTTTTT

V: TRBV14
J: TRBJ1-2
size: NA
D: NA
CDR3: CASSQEFGGISDGYTF
DNA: TGTGCCAGCAGCCAAGAGTTTGGGGGGATCTCCGATGGCTACACCTTC

V: TRBV6-1
J: TRBJ2-7
size: NA
D: TRBD2
CDR3: CASTRLAGVPPGEQYF
DNA: TGTGCCAGCACCCGACTAGCGGGAGTCCCACCCGGCGAGCAGTACTTC

V: TRBV30
J: TRBJ2-2
size: NA
D: NA
CDR3: CAWGLGNTGELFF
DNA: TGTGCCTGGGGACTCGGGAACACCGGGGAGCTGTTTTTT

V: TRBV11-2
J: TRBJ1-1
size: NA
D: NA
CDR3: CASSLGKGMGRDTEAFF
DNA: TGTGCCAGCAGCTTAGGGAAGGGTATGGGCAGGGATACTGAAGCTTTCTTT

V: TRBV12-3/TRBV12-4
J: TRBJ2-1
size: many
D: NA
CDR3: CASSYGRNSEQFF
DNA: TGTGCCAGCAGTTATGGACGGAACTCGGAGCAGTTCTTC

V: TRBV7-9
J: TRBJ2-5
size: NA
D: TRBD1
CDR3: CASSADRASQETQYF
DNA: TGTGCCAGCAGCGCGGACAGGGCATCTCAAGAGACCCAGTACTTC

V: TRBV25-1
J: TRBJ2-3
size: NA
D: TRBD2
CDR3: CASSFGGLAGVDTQYF
DNA: TGTGCCAGCTCGTTCGGGGGACTAGCGGGAGTAGATACGCAGTATTTT

V: TRBV7-9
J: TRBJ2-7
size: NA
D: TRBD1
CDR3: CASRAGQGNPYEQYF
DNA: TGTGCCAGCAGGGCAGGACAGGGAAATCCTTACGAGCAGTACTTC

V: TRBV19
J: TRBJ1-2
size: once
D: NA
CDR3: CASSIEDEVNYGYTF
DNA: TGTGCCAGTAGTATTGAAGACGAGGTTAACTATGGCTACACCTTC

V: TRBV24-1
J: TRBJ1-2
size: NA
D: NA
CDR3: CATSDRSVYGYTF
DNA: TGTGCCACCAGTGATAGGAGCGTCTATGGCTACACCTTC

V: TRBV19
J: TRBJ1-2
size: NA
D: NA
CDR3: CASTPLTTTSSGYTF
DNA: TGTGCCAGTACCCCCTTGACAACGACCAGCAGCGGCTACACCTTC

V: TRBV29-1
J: TRBJ2-7
size: NA
D: NA
CDR3: CSAAREATYEQYF
DNA: TGCAGCGCAGCAAGAGAGGCTACCTACGAGCAGTACTTC